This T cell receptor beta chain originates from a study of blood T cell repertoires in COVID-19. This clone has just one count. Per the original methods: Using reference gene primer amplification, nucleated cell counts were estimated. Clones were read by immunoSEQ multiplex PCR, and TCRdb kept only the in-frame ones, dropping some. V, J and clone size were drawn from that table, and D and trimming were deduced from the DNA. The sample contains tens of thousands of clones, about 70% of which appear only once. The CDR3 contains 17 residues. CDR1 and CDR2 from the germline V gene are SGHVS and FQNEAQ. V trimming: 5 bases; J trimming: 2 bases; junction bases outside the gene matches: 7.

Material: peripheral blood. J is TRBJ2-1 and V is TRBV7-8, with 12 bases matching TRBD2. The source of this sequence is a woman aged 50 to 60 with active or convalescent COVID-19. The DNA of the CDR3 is TGTGCCAGCAGCGCCCGACTAGCGGGGGCGACCTACAATGAGCAGTTCTTC. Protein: CASSARLAGATYNEQFF.